This TCR beta chain appears in the sequencing data of a study of cytomegalovirus exposure and HLA in healthy donors (dated by TCRdb to 2016 to 2017). About the investigation overall: An earlier analysis of approximately 590 of the donors reported 250 to 300 Gb of sequence data and approximately 110 million unique TCR beta sequences from about 179 million T cells. Approximately 300 gigabases of sequencing data and tens of millions of unique TCR sequences made up an early release that covered fewer than 650 HLA-typed donors. Among the roughly 380 genotyped donors, under 90% belonged to the genetic ancestry cluster associated with self-reported Caucasian donors. The study aimed to test whether signatures of past pathogen exposure could be identified by cataloging public T cell receptors. The study used immunosequencing to profile the T cell repertoires of approximately 640 subjects and linked those repertoires to cytomegalovirus serostatus. A separate validation cohort of about 110 different subjects was used in addition to the approximately 700-subject first cohort. To predict cytomegalovirus infection status, the study combined high-throughput TCR immunosequencing, statistical association of individual TCRs with disease status, and machine learning. A later analysis re-analyzed previously published TCR beta repertoires from 650 to 800 donors and added high-resolution HLA genotyping to study TCR occurrence patterns. In the later analysis, no new phenotypic data were used to find candidate immune exposures; instead, reliance was placed on TCR beta sequences and their occurrence across donors. An earlier analysis of 500 to 750 of the donors applied high-throughput TCR beta sequencing to assess whether each TCR beta V gene segment acted as functional or pseudogenic. Donor age, sex, ethnicity and CMV serostatus were compiled together with the repertoire data. In a later genetic analysis, genome-wide SNP genotypes for about three fifths of the roughly 670 donors were used, and that subset was treated as a discovery cohort. Every repertoire in the discovery cohort had been generated on one and the same sequencing platform. Both class I and class II loci were covered by HLA typing, at four-digit resolution. Typing coverage varied by locus: roughly 629-630 donors for A, B, C, DRB1 and DQB1; approximately 500 for DQA1; over 600 for DPA1; approximately 470 for DPB1. Four or five DR-DQ haplotypes were handled as single units for association and clustering because linkage in the cohort was strong. Among some 400 genotyped donors of the cohort, an average of approximately 250,000 unique TCR beta nucleotide sequences were sequenced per donor, roughly 18% of them non-productive. What the authors observed across the whole study: The sequencing pipeline was judged likely to have produced a cluster of highly shared sequence variants as a technical artifact. The classifier was reported to diagnose cytomegalovirus status with high specificity and sensitivity in both the original and validation cohorts. In a later genetic analysis, fewer N-insertions in productive TCRs were reported among donors in an Asian-associated ancestry cluster than the approximately 670-donor mean. According to the authors, the approach could potentially be generalized to other disease states and immunological phenotypes. Presence/absence analyses assumed roughly uniform sequencing depth across donors, an assumption that may not hold. In a later analysis, most CMV-associated TCR beta chains were found to appear HLA-restricted, with HLA associations seemingly driven largely by CMV exposure. In an earlier analysis of roughly 560 of the donors, most TCR beta V segments were observed in productive rearrangements about 90% or about 30% of the time, broadly matching IMGT annotations. A further reported finding was that TCR beta sequences accurately predicted the HLA-A and HLA-B alleles for most subjects in the first cohort. Three of the identified cytomegalovirus-associated TCR beta chains were confirmed in vitro to be specific for cytomegalovirus antigens. HLA typing was unavailable for some donors at each locus, so association tests used only the typed subset. In the study, some 160 TCR beta chains were listed as associated with cytomegalovirus. Only TCR beta chains were sequenced in this cohort, and the absence of alpha or paired-chain data limited detectable features. In a later analysis, HLA-associated TCR beta chains showed more clonal expansion and lower generation probabilities than non-associated chains that were equally common. A later analysis associated 16,951 TCR beta sequences with specific HLA alleles at a false discovery rate of 0.05. The 87-base-pair reads could not distinguish some IMGT-functional V segments, including TRBV6-2 and TRBV6-3, so those segments were excluded. Most TCR sequences were observed very rarely across donors, whereas some public TCRs were present in many individuals. In a later analysis, several top co-occurrence clusters were reported to appear linked to parvovirus B19, influenza, CMV and Epstein-Barr virus. Seventeen rarely observed V segments, including chromosome 9 orphons, were excluded from the earlier analysis of some 590 of the donors because counts were too low. According to a later analysis, TCR association rates differed among HLA loci, with DRB1 alleles showing the most associated TCRs and HLA-C alleles showing the fewest. Linkage disequilibrium might explain the correlated functional status among segregating V segments, but an unknown experimental factor could not be excluded. The only immune exposure information available for the cohort was CMV serostatus. Assigning TCR associations to individual alleles was difficult when HLA alleles, especially DR and DQ, strongly co-occurred. In a later genetic analysis, a missense DCLRE1C variant was associated with V-gene and J-gene trimming of TCR beta chains, and the association was replicated in an independent cohort.

Concerning this clone itself: Its specific antigen is unknown. No much larger clone exists at a distance of one base, and base qualities are not known.

The trim is 7 bases for V and 4 bases for J, with a gap of 19 bases between the germline ends. Looking up the germline V gene yields CDR1 MNHEY and CDR2 SVGAGI. The CDR3 holds 15 amino acids from the cysteine to the phenylalanine. The CDR3 DNA has 45 bases and is translated from base 1. The cohort consisted of 670 or so healthy bone marrow donors. At the time of sampling, every cohort member was nominally healthy, though immune exposures that went unrecorded were likely present. The donor was CMV seronegative and was included in the group of a few hundred seronegative cohort members. Every donor gave a peripheral blood sample, and the peripheral blood mononuclear cells from that sample were used for TCR beta sequencing. The Qiagen DNeasy Blood Extraction Kit was used to extract genomic DNA from the blood cell samples. Preparation of the library involved the immunoSEQ multiplex PCR assay. The multiplex PCR relied on a mix of 60 forward primers for TCR Vbeta segments and 13 reverse primers for TCR Jbeta segments. The CDR3 region of rearranged TCR beta genes was amplified from genomic DNA with a multiplex PCR assay. The Illumina HiSeq System was used to sequence the amplified TCR beta libraries as 87-base-pair reads. Concerning the study's data processing: In a later analysis, approximately 74 million unique TCR beta chains were counted across the 666 repertoires, and approximately 11 million of these chains were shared by at least two donors. Raw reads were error-corrected and collapsed into unique sequences by a nearest-neighbor algorithm in which closely related sequences were merged to remove PCR and sequencing errors. Alignment of CDR3 sequences to IMGT reference sequences was used to assign V, D and J gene segments. Each retained sequence needed at least a six-nucleotide match to both a V gene segment and a J gene segment. Rearrangements were classified as productive when the CDR3 lacked stop codons and remained in frame with V and J, and all other rearrangements were classified as non-productive. CDR3 was defined by IMGT convention, running from the second conserved V-encoded cysteine to the conserved J-encoded phenylalanine. In an earlier analysis of 550 to 650 of the donors, sequences lacking an unambiguous match to a single V gene segment were excluded. In an earlier analysis of several hundred of the donors, a V segment was called functional when productive rearrangements were above 56.7%, and segregating when the standard deviation between donors exceeded 5%. To diagnose cytomegalovirus status from the catalog of TCR beta chain sequences, a statistical classification framework was built. In a later analysis, V and J genes were assigned by comparing TCR nucleotide sequences against IMGT/GENE-DB human TR gene sequences. Using the TCRdist pipeline, a later analysis assigned CDR3 sequences along with most-parsimonious VDJ recombination scenarios. In a later analysis, each TCR beta chain was defined by its CDR3 amino acid sequence together with its V-gene family, and reads without a unique V-gene family were excluded. As a way to deal with suspected cross-contamination and a sequencing artifact, a later analysis dropped 450 to 600 nucleotide sequences that were highly shared and had low generation probability. In a later analysis, a clonal expansion index for each public chain was calculated from normalized within-repertoire ranks of inferred template counts. In a later analysis, generation probabilities were computed with a VDJ recombination model fitted to out-of-frame rearrangements, and the resulting probabilities were checked against IGoR. In a later analysis, hypergeometric tests were used to score TCR-TCR, TCR-HLA and TCR-CMV co-occurrence, with a repertoire-size bias correction applied to TCR pairs. In a later analysis, false discovery rates were estimated by permuting HLA or CMV assignments 20 times. In a later analysis, co-occurring TCRs were grouped with DBSCAN, and TCRdist sequence similarity was added when clustering was performed within HLA-allele-positive subsets. For co-occurrence clustering, repertoires with fewer than 30,000 or more than 120,000 public chains were excluded, along with a handful of repertoires with anomalous nucleotide sharing. TCRdb took this table from immuneACCESS and kept in-frame rearrangements with V and J called. Such tables lack part of the clones; where checked against another copy, unresolved V genes explain under half of the gap, and the rest is unexplained. D and trimming come from the DNA, and the V and J calls and clone size come from that table. The sample data list approximately 150,000 clones, and more than 60% of these were observed just once. The ten most abundant clones make up 1.5% of the sample.

This chain joins TRBV6-5 to TRBJ1-2, with a tentative D gene TRBD1 over 5 matching bases. The specimen was PBMCs. The sequence derives from a woman between 18 and 29 years old in good health and CMV-seronegative. The CDR3 is CASMPEAGRTYGYTF. The DNA sequence is given as TGTGCCAGCATGCCGGAGGCGGGACGAACCTATGGCTACACCTTC.